Listed here are 22 T cell receptor beta chains from one sample, sequenced in a study of cytomegalovirus exposure and HLA in healthy donors. Researchers ran the PCR with 60 Vbeta and 13 Jbeta primers. Assay used: immunoSEQ multiplex PCR; TCRdb lists only in-frame clones, some missing. The repertoire consists of tens of thousands of clones, with roughly 75% occurring once and the leading ten covering less than 8%. The sequenced sample consisted of PBMCs. The receptors come from a man aged 25 to 40 in good health and CMV-seronegative.

The rearrangement links TRBV10-3 to TRBJ1-1; 8 nucleotides line up with TRBD1. CDR3 length equals 16 residues. J lost 2 bases, V lost 3 bases, and 8 bases had no gene match. The germline V gene encodes CDR1 ENHRY and CDR2 SYGVKD. The CDR3 sequence: CAISDNRQGLNTEAFF. CDR3 DNA: TGTGCCATCAGTGACAATCGACAGGGGCTTAACACTGAAGCTTTCTTT.

This chain uses TRBV10-1 with TRBJ2-7; 10 nucleotides agree with TRBD1. Germline V CDR1 and CDR2: WNHNN, SYGVQD (reference sequence). CDR3 length: 15 residues. After removal of 6 bases from V and 7 bases from J, the junction contained 12 bases not matched to a gene. CDR3 region: CASRAGQGDPEEQYF. The CDR3 DNA sequence: TGCGCCAGCAGGGCCGGACAGGGGGACCCCGAGGAGCAGTACTTC.

This clone has a handful of counts. The chain is built from TRBV7-9 and TRBJ1-1; possible D gene TRBD1, 5 bases. V was pared by 3 bases and J by 3 bases, with 8 bases between. Germline V CDR1 and CDR2: SEHNR, FQNEAQ (reference sequence). CDR3 length: 13 residues. The CDR3 here is CASSLIQDTEAFF. Written as DNA, the CDR3 is TGTGCCAGCAGCTTGATACAGGACACTGAAGCTTTCTTT.

The chain links TRBV10-3 to TRBJ1-4, with D maybe TRBD1 (6 bases). This CDR3 spans 15 amino acids. Germline V gene data show CDR1 as ENHRY and CDR2 as SYGVKD. The V end was cut by 2 bases, the J end by 5 bases, with 12 bases between. CDR3 amino acids: CAISETGPINEKLFF. As DNA, the CDR3 is TGTGCCATCAGTGAGACAGGGCCTATCAATGAAAAACTGTTTTTT.

The chain is built from TRBV18 and TRBJ1-6; 10 bases are shared with TRBD1. The germline gives CDR1 KGHSH, CDR2 LQKENI. The CDR3 runs to 15 residues. V dropped 3 bases and J dropped 7; count of bases not matched to a gene: 3. The CDR3 is CASSPRDRGNSPLHF. The CDR3, as DNA: TGTGCCAGCTCACCGCGGGACAGGGGCAATTCACCCCTCCACTTT.

The V gene is TRBV9, the J gene TRBJ2-1, with 12 bases fitting TRBD2. The junction had 7 bases not matched to a gene; V was cut back by 4 bases and J by 8 bases. The germline gives CDR1 SGDLS, CDR2 YYNGEE. The CDR3 covers 15 residues. CDR3 loop: CASSPGLAGPHEQFF. CDR3 in DNA: TGTGCCAGCAGCCCTGGACTAGCGGGGCCCCATGAGCAGTTCTTC. The entire variable domain, with the rest obtained from reference TRBV9 and TRBJ2-1, is as follows: DSGVTQTPKHLITATGQRVTLRCSPRSGDLSVYWYQQSLDQGLQFLIQYYNGEERAKGNILERFSAQQFPDLHSELNLSSLELGDSALYFCASSPGLAGPHEQFFGPGTRLTVL.

This clone showed up just a few times. J is TRBJ1-1 and V is TRBV7-9, with 8 bases fitting TRBD1. V was pared by 3 bases and J by 1 base, with 4 bases of the junction left unmatched. CDR3 size: 15 residues. In germline, CDR1 is SEHNR, CDR2 FQNEAQ (reference sequence). The CDR3 spells CASSFLTGGNTEAFF. Written as DNA, the CDR3 is TGTGCCAGCAGCTTTCTTACAGGGGGGAACACTGAAGCTTTCTTT. Drawing the rest from reference TRBV7-9 and TRBJ1-1, the complete variable domain is DTGVSQNPRHKITKRGQNVTFRCDPISEHNRLYWYRQTLGQGPEFLTYFQNEAQLEKSRLLSDRFSAERPKGSFSTLEIQRTEQGDSAMYLCASSFLTGGNTEAFFGQGTRLTVV.

This sequence joins TRBV4-1 and TRBJ2-5, with 12 nucleotides matching TRBD1. The CDR3 is 16 amino acids. From germline, CDR1 is MGHRA and CDR2 YSYEKL. V was pared by 5 bases and J by 2 bases, with 6 bases of the junction left unmatched. The CDR3 DNA follows: TGCGCCAGCAGCTTCCGGGACAGGGGGCAGCAAGAGACCCAGTACTTC. Amino acid sequence: CASSFRDRGQQETQYF.

J is TRBJ2-5 and V is TRBV6-5; D possibly corresponds to TRBD2 (5 bases). Germline V gene lookup returns CDR1 MNHEY and CDR2 SVGAGI. Trimming shortened V by 0 bases and J by 1 base, and 9 bases separated the two germline ends. The CDR3 extends over 15 amino acids. The DNA for the CDR3 is TGTGCCAGCAGTTACTCGGAGGCAGGCCAAGAGACCCAGTACTTC. It translates to CASSYSEAGQETQYF.

The CDR3 is CSGGTSGGLGEQYF. In DNA form, the CDR3 reads TGCAGCGGAGGGACTAGCGGGGGATTGGGCGAGCAGTACTTC. The V gene is TRBV29-1, the J gene TRBJ2-7; 14 nucleotides match TRBD2. V lost 7 bases to trimming and J lost 6 bases; unmatched junction nucleotides: 8. From germline, CDR1 is SQVTM and CDR2 ANQGSEA. CDR3 size: 14 residues.

V usage is TRBV11-2 and J usage is TRBJ1-1; D is perhaps TRBD1 (6 bases). Germline loops: CDR1 SGHAT, CDR2 FQNNGV. The CDR3 covers 15 residues. The V and J ends lost 5 bases and 1 base respectively, with 14 bases between them. CDR3 residues: CASSREQGANTEAFF. For the CDR3, the DNA is TGTGCCAGCAGCCGAGAACAGGGAGCGAACACTGAAGCTTTCTTT. Full variable domain (remainder filled in from reference TRBV11-2 and TRBJ1-1): EAGVAQSPRYKIIEKRQSVAFWCNPISGHATLYWYQQILGQGPKLLIQFQNNGVVDDSQLPKDRFSAERLKGVDSTLKIQPAKLEDSAVYLCASSREQGANTEAFFGQGTRLTVV.

This clone was found a few times. The rearrangement joins TRBV14 to TRBJ2-5; D remains unclear. Between the trimmed V and J ends, which lost 0 bases and 2 bases, there was a span of 10 bases. The CDR3 contains 15 residues. Germline V lookup: CDR1 SGHDN, CDR2 FVKESK. CDR3: CASSQDRQTQETQYF. For the CDR3, the DNA is TGTGCCAGCAGCCAAGATCGCCAGACTCAAGAGACCCAGTACTTC.

The V gene is TRBV5-1, the J gene TRBJ1-4; D perhaps matches TRBD1 (5 bases). The CDR3 length is 13 residues. From germline, CDR1 is SGHRS and CDR2 YFSETQ. The V end was cut by 7 bases, the J end by 3 bases, with 10 bases between. CDR3 loop: CASSRDSNEKLFF. The CDR3 DNA follows: TGCGCCAGCTCCCGGGACTCTAATGAAAAACTGTTTTTT.

CDR3 DNA: TGCGCCAGCAGTCGACAGGGCGGGGGCAATCAGCCCCAGCATTTT. Translation: CASSRQGGGNQPQHF. The chain couples TRBV10-2 to TRBJ1-5, with 7 bases lining up with TRBD1. Germline CDR1 reads WSHSY; CDR2 reads SAAADI. V gave up 5 bases and J gave up 2 bases; unmatched junction bases: 6. This CDR3 has 15 amino acids.

This clone was observed a handful of times. The rearrangement uses TRBV27 and TRBJ2-2; TRBD2 is a possible D gene (6 bases). V was shortened by 5 bases and J by 1 base, with 20 bases between the two germline ends. CDR1 MNHEY and CDR2 SMNVEV come from the germline V gene (reference sequence). This CDR3 is 18 amino acids long. The CDR3 DNA reads TGTGCCAGCAGTAACCCCCCCTGGGGGGAGGAGAACACCGGGGAGCTGTTTTTT. Translating gives CASSNPPWGEENTGELFF.

V is TRBV7-8 and J is TRBJ1-4; TRBD1 agrees at 7 bases. Germline CDR1 reads SGHVS; CDR2 reads FQNEAQ. V lost 5 bases and J lost 8; bases outside the gene matches: 11. CDR3 length: 15 residues. CDR3 region: CASSTLTGKGEKLFF. The DNA of the CDR3 is TGTGCCAGCAGCACCCTGACAGGGAAGGGAGAAAAACTGTTTTTT.

There are a few counts of this clone. This chain joins TRBV10-3 and TRBJ1-5; D remains unclear. This CDR3 is built from 12 residues. Trimming took 8 bases from V and 0 from J, leaving 5 bases between them. Germline loops: CDR1 ENHRY, CDR2 SYGVKD. The CDR3 reads CAISDSNQPQHF. CDR3 nucleotide sequence: TGTGCCATCTCAGATAGCAATCAGCCCCAGCATTTT.

This chain links TRBV18 with TRBJ2-3; 11 bases align to TRBD2. The CDR3 spans 17 residues. Losses at the gene ends were 3 bases for V and 5 bases for J; bases not matched to a gene: 10. CDR1 is KGHSH and CDR2 is LQKENI in the germline V gene. The CDR3 DNA reads as TGTGCCAGCTCACCTCTGGGAACTAGCGGGAGAATAGATACGCAGTATTTT. Translating it yields CASSPLGTSGRIDTQYF.

The J gene is TRBJ2-5, the V gene TRBV27; the match to TRBD2 covers 9 bases. Trimming at V came to 6 bases and at J to 5 bases, leaving 7 bases not matched to a gene. CDR1 is MNHEY, CDR2 SMNVEV, per germline (reference sequence). The CDR3 runs 14 residues. CDR3 DNA sequence: TGTGCCAGCAGCGGCGGGAGGGCCTGGGAGACCCAGTACTTC. Amino acid sequence: CASSGGRAWETQYF.

The CDR3 DNA sequence: TGTGCCAGCTCACCAACAGGGATAGTCCAAGAGACCCAGTACTTC. It encodes CASSPTGIVQETQYF. The chain links TRBV18 to TRBJ2-5; tentative D call: TRBD1 (6 bases). The CDR3 runs 15 residues. CDR1 and CDR2 from the germline V gene are KGHSH and LQKENI. With 2 bases removed from V and 1 base from J, the gap between germline ends came to 11 bases.

The chain couples TRBV11-3 to TRBJ2-7, with 7 bases aligning to TRBD1. V dropped 1 base and J dropped 3; count of bases not matched to a gene: 9. Per the germline V gene, CDR1 is SGHNT and CDR2 is YENEEA. There are 16 residues in the CDR3. CDR3 region: CASSLVLGTENYEQYF. DNA for the CDR3: TGTGCCAGCAGCTTAGTCCTCGGGACAGAAAACTACGAGCAGTACTTC.

The chain employs TRBV7-9 and TRBJ2-5; 10 bases align to TRBD1. Germline trimming cut 3 bases from V and 5 bases from J; bases unmatched to any gene: 6. The CDR3 is 15 amino acids. In germline, CDR1 is SEHNR, CDR2 FQNEAQ (reference sequence). CDR3 sequence (DNA): TGTGCCAGCAGCTTGCGACAGGGGGCCGGGGAGACCCAGTACTTC. As protein: CASSLRQGAGETQYF. The variable domain in full, completed from reference TRBV7-9 and TRBJ2-5, reads DTGVSQNPRHKITKRGQNVTFRCDPISEHNRLYWYRQTLGQGPEFLTYFQNEAQLEKSRLLSDRFSAERPKGSFSTLEIQRTEQGDSAMYLCASSLRQGAGETQYFGPGTRLLVL.